In its sample, the clone carrying this T cell receptor (beta chain) was seen a few times. This sample was included in a study of blood T cells in healthy people across ages. Then a second PCR, running roughly 7 to 11 cycles, was carried out with a sample-barcoded 5' primer and a J-beta primer mix. TCRdb used MiXCR to reprocess the 5' RACE reads, holding one entry per CDR3 protein. The sample comprises 700,000 to 1,000,000 distinct CDR3 sequences, around 42% of which are singletons, and about a fifth rests with the top ten. The CDR3 has 15 amino acids. CDR1 SGHRS and CDR2 YFSETQ come from the germline V gene. The ends were cut back, 0 bases at V and 5 bases at J, with 13 bases in the middle.

V usage is TRBV5-1 and J usage is TRBJ2-3, with a weak D call TRBD2 (5 bases). The sequence derives from a man aged 60-69 years in good health. Sequenced material: blood. CDR3 nucleotides: TGCGCCAGCAGCTTGGAGGTCGCGGGTGGAGATACGCAGTATTTT. This sequence encodes CASSLEVAGGDTQYF.